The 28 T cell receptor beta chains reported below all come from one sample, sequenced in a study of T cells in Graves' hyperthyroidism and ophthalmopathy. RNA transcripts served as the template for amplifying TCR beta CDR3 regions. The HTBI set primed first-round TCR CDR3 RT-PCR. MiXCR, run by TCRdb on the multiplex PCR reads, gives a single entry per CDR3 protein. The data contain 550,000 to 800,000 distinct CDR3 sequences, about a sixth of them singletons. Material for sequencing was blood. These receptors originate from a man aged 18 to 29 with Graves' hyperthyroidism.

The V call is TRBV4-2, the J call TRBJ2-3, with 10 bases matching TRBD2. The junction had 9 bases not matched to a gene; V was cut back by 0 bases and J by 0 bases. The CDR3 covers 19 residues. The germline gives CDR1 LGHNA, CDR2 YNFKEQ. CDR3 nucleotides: TGTGCCAGCAGCCAAGAATCTCCCTCTAGCGGGGGCAGCACAGATACGCAGTATTTT. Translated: CASSQESPSSGGSTDTQYF.

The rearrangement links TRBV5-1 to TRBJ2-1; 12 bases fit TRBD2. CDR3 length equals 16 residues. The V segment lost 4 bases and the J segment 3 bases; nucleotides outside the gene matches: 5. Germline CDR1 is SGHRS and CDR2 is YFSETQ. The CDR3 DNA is TGCGCCAGCAGCAGGACTAGCGGGACACGCTACAATGAGCAGTTCTTC. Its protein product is CASSRTSGTRYNEQFF. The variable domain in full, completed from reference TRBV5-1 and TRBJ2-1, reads KAGVTQTPRYLIKTRGQQVTLSCSPISGHRSVSWYQQTPGQGLQFLFEYFSETQRNKGNFPGRFSGRQFSNSRSEMNVSTLELGDSALYLCASSRTSGTRYNEQFFGPGTRLTVL.

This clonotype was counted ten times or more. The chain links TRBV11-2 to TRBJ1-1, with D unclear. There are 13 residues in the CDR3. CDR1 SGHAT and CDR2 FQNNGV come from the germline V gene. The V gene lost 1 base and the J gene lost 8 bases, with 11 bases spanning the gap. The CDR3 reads CASSLGGDREAFF. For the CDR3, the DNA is TGTGCCAGCAGCTTAGGGGGTGATCGGGAAGCTTTCTTT.

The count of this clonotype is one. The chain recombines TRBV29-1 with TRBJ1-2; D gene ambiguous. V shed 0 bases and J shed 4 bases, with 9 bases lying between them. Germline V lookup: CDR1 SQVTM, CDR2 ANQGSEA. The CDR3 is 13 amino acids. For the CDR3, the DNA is TGCAGCGTTGAAGAGGGAGAAGGCTATGGCTACACCTTC. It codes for CSVEEGEGYGYTF.

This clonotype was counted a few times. The DNA of the CDR3 is TGCAGTGCTCCAGGATCGCCTGGGGACATTCAGTACTTC. Protein: CSAPGSPGDIQYF. The gene calls are TRBV20-1 and TRBJ2-4; D gene uncertain. CDR3 size: 13 residues. Trimming pared 5 bases from V and 8 bases from J, leaving 16 bases between. CDR1 DFQATT and CDR2 SNEGSKA come from the germline V gene (reference sequence).

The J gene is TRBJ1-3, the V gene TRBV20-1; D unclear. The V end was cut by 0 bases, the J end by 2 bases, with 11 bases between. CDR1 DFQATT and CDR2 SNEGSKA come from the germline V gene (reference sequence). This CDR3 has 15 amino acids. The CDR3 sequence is CSARDTEVPGNTIYF. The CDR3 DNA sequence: TGCAGTGCTAGAGATACAGAAGTACCTGGAAACACCATATATTTT.

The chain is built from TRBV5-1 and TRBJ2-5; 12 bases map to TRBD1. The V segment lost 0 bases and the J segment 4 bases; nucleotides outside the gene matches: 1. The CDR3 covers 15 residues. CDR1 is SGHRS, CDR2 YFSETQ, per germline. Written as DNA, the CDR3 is TGCGCCAGCAGCTTGGCGGGACAGGGGGCAGAGACCCAGTACTTC. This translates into CASSLAGQGAETQYF.

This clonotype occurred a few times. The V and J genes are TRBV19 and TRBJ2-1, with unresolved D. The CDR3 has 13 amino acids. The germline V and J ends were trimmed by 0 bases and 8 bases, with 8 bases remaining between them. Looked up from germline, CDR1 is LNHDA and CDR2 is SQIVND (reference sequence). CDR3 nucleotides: TGTGCCAGTAGTATAGACAGGTTCGATGAGCAGTTCTTC. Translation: CASSIDRFDEQFF. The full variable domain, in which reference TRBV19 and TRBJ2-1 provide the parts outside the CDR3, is DGGITQSPKYLFRKEGQNVTLSCEQNLNHDAMYWYRQDPGQGLRLIYYSQIVNDFQKGDIAEGYSVSREKKESFPLTVTSAQKNPTAFYLCASSIDRFDEQFFGPGTRLTVL.

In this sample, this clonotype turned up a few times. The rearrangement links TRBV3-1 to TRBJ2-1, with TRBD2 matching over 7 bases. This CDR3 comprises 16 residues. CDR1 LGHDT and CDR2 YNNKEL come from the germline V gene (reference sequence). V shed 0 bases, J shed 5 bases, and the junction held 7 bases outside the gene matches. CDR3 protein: CASSQEGGRRNNEQFF. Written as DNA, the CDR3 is TGTGCCAGCAGCCAAGAGGGCGGGAGAAGGAACAATGAGCAGTTCTTC.

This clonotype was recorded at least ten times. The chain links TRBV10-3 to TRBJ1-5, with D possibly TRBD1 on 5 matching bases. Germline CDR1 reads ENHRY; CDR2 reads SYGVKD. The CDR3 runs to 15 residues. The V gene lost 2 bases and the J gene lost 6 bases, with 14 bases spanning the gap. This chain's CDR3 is CAISEGPGSSQPQHF. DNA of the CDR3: TGTGCCATCAGTGAGGGGCCAGGGTCAAGTCAGCCCCAGCATTTT.

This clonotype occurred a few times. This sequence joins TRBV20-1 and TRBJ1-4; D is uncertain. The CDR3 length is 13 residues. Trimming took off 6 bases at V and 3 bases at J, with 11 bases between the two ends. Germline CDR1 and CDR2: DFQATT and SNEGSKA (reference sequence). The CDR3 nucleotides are TGCAGTGCCCAGAGACAAGCTAATGAAAAACTGTTTTTT. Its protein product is CSAQRQANEKLFF.

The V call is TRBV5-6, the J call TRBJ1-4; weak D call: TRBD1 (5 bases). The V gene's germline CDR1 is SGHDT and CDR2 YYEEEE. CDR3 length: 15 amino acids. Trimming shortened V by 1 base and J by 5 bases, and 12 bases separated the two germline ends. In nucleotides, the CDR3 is TGTGCCAGCAGCTTGCTTCTGCAGGGAAATGAAAAACTGTTTTTT. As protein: CASSLLLQGNEKLFF.

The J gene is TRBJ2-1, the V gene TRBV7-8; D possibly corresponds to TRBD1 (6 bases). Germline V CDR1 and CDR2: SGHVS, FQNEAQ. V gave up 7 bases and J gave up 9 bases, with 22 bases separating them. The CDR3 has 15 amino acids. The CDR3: CASTLRVGQDGEQFF. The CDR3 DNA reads TGTGCCAGCACCCTACGTGTGGGACAAGACGGTGAGCAGTTCTTC.

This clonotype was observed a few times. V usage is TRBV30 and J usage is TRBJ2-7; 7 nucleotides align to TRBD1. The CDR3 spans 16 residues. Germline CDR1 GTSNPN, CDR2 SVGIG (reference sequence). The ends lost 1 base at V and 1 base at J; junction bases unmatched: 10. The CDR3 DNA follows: TGTGCCTGGAGTGAACCCGGGACAGTGATATCCTACGAGCAGTACTTC. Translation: CAWSEPGTVISYEQYF.

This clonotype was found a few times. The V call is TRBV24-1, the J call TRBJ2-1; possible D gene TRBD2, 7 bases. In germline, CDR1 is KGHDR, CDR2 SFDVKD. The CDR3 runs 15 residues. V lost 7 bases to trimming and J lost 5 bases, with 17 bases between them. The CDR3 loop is CATSGGLAPNNEQFF. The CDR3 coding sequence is TGTGCCACCAGCGGGGGGCTAGCGCCAAACAATGAGCAGTTCTTC.

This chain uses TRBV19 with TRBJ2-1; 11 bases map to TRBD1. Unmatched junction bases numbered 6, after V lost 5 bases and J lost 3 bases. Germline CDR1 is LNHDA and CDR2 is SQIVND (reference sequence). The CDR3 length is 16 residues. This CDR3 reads CASSAGQGAGYNEQFF. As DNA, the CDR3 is TGTGCCAGTAGTGCCGGACAGGGGGCCGGCTACAATGAGCAGTTCTTC.

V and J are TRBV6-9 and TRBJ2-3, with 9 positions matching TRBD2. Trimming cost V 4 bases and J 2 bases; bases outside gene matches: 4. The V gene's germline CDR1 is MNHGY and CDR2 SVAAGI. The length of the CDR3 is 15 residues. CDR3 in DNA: TGTGCCAGCAGTTTCATAGCGGGGGACACAGATACGCAGTATTTT. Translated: CASSFIAGDTDTQYF.

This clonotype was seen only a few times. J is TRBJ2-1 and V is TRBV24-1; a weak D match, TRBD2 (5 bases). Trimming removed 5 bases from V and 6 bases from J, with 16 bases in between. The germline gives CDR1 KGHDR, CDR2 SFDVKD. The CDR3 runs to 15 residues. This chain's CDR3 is CATSVPDRGFNEQFF. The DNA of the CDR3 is TGTGCCACCAGTGTTCCGGACCGGGGATTCAATGAGCAGTTCTTC.

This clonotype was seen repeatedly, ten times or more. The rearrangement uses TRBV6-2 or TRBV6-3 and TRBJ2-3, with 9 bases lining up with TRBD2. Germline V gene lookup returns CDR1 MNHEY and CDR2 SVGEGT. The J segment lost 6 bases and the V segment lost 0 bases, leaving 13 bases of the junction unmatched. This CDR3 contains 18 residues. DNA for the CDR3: TGTGCCAGCAGTTACTCGAGGCGGGAGGGCGCTGAAACGGATACGCAGTATTTT. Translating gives CASSYSRREGAETDTQYF.

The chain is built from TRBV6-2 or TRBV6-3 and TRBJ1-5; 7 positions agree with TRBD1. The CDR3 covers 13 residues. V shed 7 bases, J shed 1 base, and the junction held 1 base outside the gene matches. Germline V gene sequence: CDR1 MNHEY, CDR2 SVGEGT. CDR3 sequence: CASKTGSNQPQHF. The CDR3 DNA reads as TGTGCCAGCAAGACAGGGAGCAATCAGCCCCAGCATTTT.

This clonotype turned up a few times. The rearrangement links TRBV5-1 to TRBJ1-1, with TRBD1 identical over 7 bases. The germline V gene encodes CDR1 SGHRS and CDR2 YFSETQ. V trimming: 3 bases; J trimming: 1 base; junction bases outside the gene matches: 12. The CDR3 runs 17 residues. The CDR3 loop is CASSWGGTALWNTEAFF. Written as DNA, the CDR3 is TGCGCCAGCAGCTGGGGGGGGACAGCGCTTTGGAACACTGAAGCTTTCTTT.

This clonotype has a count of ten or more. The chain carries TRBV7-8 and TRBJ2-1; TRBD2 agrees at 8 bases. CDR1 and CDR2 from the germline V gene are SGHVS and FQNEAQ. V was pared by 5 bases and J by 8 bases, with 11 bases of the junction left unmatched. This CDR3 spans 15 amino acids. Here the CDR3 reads CASSPRRSGKDEQFF. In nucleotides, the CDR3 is TGTGCCAGCAGCCCCCGGCGTAGCGGGAAGGATGAGCAGTTCTTC. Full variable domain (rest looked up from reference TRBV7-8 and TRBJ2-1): GAGVSQSPRYKVAKRGQDVALRCDPISGHVSLFWYQQALGQGPEFLTYFQNEAQLDKSGLPSDRFFAERPEGSVSTLKIQRTQQEDSAVYLCASSPRRSGKDEQFFGPGTRLTVL.

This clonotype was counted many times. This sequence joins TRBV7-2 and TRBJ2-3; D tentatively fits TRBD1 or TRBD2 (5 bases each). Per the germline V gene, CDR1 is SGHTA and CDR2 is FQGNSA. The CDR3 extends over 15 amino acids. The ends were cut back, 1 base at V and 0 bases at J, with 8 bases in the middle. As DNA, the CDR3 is TGTGCCAGCAGCTTAGACTGGGACAGCACAGATACGCAGTATTTT. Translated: CASSLDWDSTDTQYF.

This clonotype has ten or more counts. The CDR3, as DNA: TGTGCCAGCAGCTCTCATCCCTGGACTAGCGGGAGCTCGAATACGCAGTATTTT. Translated, it gives CASSSHPWTSGSSNTQYF. This sequence joins TRBV11-3 and TRBJ2-3, with TRBD2 matching 13 bases. CDR3 length: 18 amino acids. Trimming at V came to 4 bases and at J to 7 bases, leaving 14 bases not matched to a gene. Germline V gene sequence: CDR1 SGHNT, CDR2 YENEEA.

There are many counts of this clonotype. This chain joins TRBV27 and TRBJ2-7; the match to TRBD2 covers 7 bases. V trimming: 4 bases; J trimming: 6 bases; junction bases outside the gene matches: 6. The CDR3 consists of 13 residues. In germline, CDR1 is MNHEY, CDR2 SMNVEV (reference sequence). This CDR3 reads CASSSHTGGEQYF. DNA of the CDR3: TGTGCCAGCAGTTCCCATACGGGGGGCGAGCAGTACTTC.

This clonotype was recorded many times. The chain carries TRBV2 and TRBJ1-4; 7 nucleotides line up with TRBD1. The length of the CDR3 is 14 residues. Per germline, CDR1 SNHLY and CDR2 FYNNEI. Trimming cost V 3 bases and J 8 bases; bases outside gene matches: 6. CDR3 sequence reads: CASSDVTGNEKLFF. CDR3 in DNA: TGTGCCAGCAGTGATGTGACAGGGAACGAAAAACTGTTTTTT.

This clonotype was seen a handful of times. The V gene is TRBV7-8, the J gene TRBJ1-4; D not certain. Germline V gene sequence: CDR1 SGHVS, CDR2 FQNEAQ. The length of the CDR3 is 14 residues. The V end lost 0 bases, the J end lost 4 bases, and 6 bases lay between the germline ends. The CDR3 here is CASSLALGNEKLFF. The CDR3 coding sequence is TGTGCCAGCAGCTTAGCACTGGGTAATGAAAAACTGTTTTTT.

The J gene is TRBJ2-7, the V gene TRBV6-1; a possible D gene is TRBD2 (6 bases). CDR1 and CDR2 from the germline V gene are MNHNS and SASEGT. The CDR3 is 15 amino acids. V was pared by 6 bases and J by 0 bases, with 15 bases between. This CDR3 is CASSPGTWSSYEQYF. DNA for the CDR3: TGTGCCAGCAGCCCCGGGACTTGGAGCTCCTACGAGCAGTACTTC.